This note documents a single T cell receptor beta chain sequence. The data were produced by immunoSEQ multiplex PCR, yet TCRdb's version contains in-frame clones alone and is incomplete. The table has fewer than 50,000 clones, around 94% seen once. These data belong to a study of T cell changes during pregnancy in multiple sclerosis. The source is a female donor with multiple sclerosis, enrolled in a pregnancy study. The input for sequencing was CD8+ T cells from peripheral blood mononuclear cells, taken before pregnancy.

CDR3 protein: CASSGGTRGATQYF. The DNA for the CDR3 is TGTGCCAGCAGCGGGGGGACTAGGGGTGCGACCCAGTACTTC. The V and J genes are TRBV9 and TRBJ2-5; 8 bases line up with TRBD2. CDR1 SGDLS and CDR2 YYNGEE come from the germline V gene. The CDR3 runs to 14 residues. The V segment lost 3 bases and the J segment 7 bases; nucleotides outside the gene matches: 8.